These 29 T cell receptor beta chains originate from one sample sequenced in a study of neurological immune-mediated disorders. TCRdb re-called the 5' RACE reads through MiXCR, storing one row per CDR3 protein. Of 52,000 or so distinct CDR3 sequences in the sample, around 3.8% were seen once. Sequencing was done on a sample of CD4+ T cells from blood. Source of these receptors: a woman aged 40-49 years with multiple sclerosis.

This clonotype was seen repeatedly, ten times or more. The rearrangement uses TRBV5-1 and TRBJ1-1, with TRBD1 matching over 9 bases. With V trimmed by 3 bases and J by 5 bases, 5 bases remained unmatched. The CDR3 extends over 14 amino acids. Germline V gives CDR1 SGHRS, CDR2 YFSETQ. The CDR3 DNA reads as TGCGCCAGCAGCTCTGGACAGGGGAGAACTGAAGCTTTCTTT. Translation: CASSSGQGRTEAFF.

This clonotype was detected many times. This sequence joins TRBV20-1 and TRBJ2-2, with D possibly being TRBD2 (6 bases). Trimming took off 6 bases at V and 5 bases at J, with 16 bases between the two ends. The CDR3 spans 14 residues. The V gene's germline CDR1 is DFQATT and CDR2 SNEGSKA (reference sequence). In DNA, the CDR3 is TGCAGTGCCGACCGGGACTCTCATACCGGGGAGCTGTTTTTT. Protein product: CSADRDSHTGELFF.

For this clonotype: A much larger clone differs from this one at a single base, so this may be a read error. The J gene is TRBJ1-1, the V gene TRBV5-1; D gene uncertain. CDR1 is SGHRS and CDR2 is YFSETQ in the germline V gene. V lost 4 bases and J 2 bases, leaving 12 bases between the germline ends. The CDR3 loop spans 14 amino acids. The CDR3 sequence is CASSTGTTNTEAFF. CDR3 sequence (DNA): TGCGCCAGCAGCACGGGTACAACCAACACTGAAGCTTTCTTT. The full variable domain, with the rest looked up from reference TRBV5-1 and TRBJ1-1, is KAGVTQTPRYLIKTRGQQVTLSCSPISGHRSVSWYQQTPGQGLQFLFEYFSETQRNKGNFPGRFSGRQFSNSRSEMNVSTLELGDSALYLCASSTGTTNTEAFFGQGTRLTVV.

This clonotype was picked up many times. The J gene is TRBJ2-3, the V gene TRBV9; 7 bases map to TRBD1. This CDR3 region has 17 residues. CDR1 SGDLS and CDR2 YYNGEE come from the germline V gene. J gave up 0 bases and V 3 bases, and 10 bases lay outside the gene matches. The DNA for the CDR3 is TGTGCCAGCAGCGCTACCCGGAAGACAGGGAGCACAGATACGCAGTATTTT. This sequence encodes CASSATRKTGSTDTQYF.

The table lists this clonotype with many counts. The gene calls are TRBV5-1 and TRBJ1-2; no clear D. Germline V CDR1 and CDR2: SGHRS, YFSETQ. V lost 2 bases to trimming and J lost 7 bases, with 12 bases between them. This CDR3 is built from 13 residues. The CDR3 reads CASSFTGSRGYTF. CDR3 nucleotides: TGCGCCAGCAGCTTCACTGGATCGCGTGGCTACACCTTC.

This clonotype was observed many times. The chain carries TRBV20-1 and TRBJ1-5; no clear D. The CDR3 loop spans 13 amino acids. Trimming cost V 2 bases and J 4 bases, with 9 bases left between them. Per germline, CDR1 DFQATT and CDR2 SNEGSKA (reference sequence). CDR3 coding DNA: TGCAGTGCTAGATTAGGCGGGAATCAGCCCCAGCATTTT. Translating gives CSARLGGNQPQHF.

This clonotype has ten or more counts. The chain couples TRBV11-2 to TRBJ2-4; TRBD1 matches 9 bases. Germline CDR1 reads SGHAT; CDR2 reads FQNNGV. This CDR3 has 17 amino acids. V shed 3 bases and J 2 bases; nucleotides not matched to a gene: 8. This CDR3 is CASSLVQGAGTKNIQYF. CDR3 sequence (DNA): TGTGCCAGCAGCTTGGTACAGGGGGCGGGGACCAAAAACATTCAGTACTTC.

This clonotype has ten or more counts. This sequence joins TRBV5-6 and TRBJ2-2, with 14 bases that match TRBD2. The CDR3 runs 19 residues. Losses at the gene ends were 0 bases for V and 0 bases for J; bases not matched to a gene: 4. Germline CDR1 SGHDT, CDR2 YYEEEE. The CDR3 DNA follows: TGTGCCAGCAGCTTGGGGGGACTAGCGGGGGAGCCGAACACCGGGGAGCTGTTTTTT. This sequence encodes CASSLGGLAGEPNTGELFF.

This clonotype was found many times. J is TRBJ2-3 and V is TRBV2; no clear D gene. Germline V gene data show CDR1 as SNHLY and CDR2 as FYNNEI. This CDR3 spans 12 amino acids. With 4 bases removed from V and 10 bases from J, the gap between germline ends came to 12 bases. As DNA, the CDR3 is TGTGCCAGCAGTGGGGCCTTTGGTGCGCAGTATTTT. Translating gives CASSGAFGAQYF.

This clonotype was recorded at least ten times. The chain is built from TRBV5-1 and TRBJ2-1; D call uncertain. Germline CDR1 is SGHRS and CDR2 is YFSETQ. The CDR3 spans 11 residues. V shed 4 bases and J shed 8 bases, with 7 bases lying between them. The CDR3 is CASSLIDEQFF. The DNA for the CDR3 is TGCGCCAGCAGCCTAATTGATGAGCAGTTCTTC.

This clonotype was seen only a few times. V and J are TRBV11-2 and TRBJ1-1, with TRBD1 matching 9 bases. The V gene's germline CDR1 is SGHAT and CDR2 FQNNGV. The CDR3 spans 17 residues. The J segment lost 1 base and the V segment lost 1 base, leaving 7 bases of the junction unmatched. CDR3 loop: CASSLVGQGTANTEAFF. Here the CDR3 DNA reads TGTGCCAGCAGCTTAGTCGGACAGGGGACGGCGAACACTGAAGCTTTCTTT.

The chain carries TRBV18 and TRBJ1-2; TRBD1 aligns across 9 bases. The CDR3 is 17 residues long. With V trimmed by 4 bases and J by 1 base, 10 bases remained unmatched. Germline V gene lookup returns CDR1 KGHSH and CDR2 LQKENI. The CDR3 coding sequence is TGTGCCAGCTCACTAATCGGGACAGGGAATAATAACTATGGCTACACCTTC. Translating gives CASSLIGTGNNNYGYTF.

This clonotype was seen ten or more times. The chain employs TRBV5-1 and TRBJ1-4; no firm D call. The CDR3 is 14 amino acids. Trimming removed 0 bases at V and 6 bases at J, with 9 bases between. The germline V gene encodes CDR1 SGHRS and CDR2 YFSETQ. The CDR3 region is CASSLGLTDEKLFF. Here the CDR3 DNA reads TGCGCCAGCAGCTTGGGATTAACGGATGAAAAACTGTTTTTT.

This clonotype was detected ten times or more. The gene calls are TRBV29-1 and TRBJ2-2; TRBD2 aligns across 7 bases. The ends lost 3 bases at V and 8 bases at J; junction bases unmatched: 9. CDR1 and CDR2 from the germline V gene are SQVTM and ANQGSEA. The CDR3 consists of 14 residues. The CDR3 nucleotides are TGCAGCGTTGAGGGGAGGGCGTCTCAAGGGGAGCTGTTTTTT. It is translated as CSVEGRASQGELFF.

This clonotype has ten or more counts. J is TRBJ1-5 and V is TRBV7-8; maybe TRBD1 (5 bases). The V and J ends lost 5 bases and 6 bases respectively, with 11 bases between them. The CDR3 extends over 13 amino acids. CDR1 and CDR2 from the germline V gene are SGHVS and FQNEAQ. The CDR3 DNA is TGTGCCAGCAGCCTGGGGGGGACTCAGCCCCAGCATTTT. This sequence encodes CASSLGGTQPQHF.

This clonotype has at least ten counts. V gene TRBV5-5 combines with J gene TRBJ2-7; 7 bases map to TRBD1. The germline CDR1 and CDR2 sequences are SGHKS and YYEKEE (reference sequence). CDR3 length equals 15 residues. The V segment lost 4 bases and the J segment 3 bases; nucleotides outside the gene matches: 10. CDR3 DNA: TGTGCCAGCAGCCCAATGGGACAGAAAAACTACGAGCAGTACTTC. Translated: CASSPMGQKNYEQYF.

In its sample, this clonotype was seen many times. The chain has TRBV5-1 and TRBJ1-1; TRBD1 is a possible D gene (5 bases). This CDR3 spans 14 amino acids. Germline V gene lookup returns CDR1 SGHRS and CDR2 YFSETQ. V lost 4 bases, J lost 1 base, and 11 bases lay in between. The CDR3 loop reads CASSGGSPNTEAFF. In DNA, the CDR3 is TGCGCCAGCAGCGGGGGTTCCCCGAACACTGAAGCTTTCTTT. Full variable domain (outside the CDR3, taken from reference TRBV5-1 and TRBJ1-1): KAGVTQTPRYLIKTRGQQVTLSCSPISGHRSVSWYQQTPGQGLQFLFEYFSETQRNKGNFPGRFSGRQFSNSRSEMNVSTLELGDSALYLCASSGGSPNTEAFFGQGTRLTVV.

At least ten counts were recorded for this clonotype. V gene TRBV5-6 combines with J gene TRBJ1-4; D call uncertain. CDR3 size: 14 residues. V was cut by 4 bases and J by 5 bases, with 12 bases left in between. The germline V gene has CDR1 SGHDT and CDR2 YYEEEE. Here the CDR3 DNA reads TGTGCCAGCAGCCCCTTGGGCTACAATGAAAAACTGTTTTTT. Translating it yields CASSPLGYNEKLFF.

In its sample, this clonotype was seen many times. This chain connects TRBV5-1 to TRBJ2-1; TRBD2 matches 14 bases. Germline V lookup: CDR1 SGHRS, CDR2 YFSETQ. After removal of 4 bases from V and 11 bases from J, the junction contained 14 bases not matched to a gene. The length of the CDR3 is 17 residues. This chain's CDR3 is CASSLGLAGAPSKKQFF. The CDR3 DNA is TGCGCCAGCAGCCTGGGACTAGCGGGGGCCCCATCAAAGAAGCAGTTCTTC.

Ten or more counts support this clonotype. CDR3 loop: CSFRDRSNYGYTF. The CDR3 DNA sequence: TGCAGCTTCCGGGACAGGAGTAACTATGGCTACACCTTC. This chain connects TRBV29-1 to TRBJ1-2; TRBD1 matches 8 bases. There are 13 residues in the CDR3. The V gene's germline CDR1 is SQVTM and CDR2 ANQGSEA. V lost 8 bases, J lost 1 base, and 6 bases stayed unmatched.

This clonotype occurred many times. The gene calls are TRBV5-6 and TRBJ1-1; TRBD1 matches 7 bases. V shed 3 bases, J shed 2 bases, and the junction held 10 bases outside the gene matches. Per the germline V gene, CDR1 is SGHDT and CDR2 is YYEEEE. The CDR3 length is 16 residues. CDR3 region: CASSWDLRQGNTEAFF. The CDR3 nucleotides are TGTGCCAGCAGCTGGGACCTCAGACAGGGCAACACTGAAGCTTTCTTT.

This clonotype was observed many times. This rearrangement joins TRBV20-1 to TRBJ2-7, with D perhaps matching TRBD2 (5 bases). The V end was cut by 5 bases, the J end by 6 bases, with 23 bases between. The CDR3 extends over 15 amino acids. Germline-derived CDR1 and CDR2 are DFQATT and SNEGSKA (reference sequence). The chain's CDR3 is CSAHGRQSKPLEQYF. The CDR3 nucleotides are TGCAGTGCTCATGGGAGACAATCCAAACCCCTCGAGCAGTACTTC.

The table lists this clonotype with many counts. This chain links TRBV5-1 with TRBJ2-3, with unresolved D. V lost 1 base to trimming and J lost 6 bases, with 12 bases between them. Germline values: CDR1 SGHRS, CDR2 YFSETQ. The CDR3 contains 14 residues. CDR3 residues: CASSLRPPRDTQYF. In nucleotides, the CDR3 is TGCGCCAGCAGCTTGAGGCCCCCGCGGGATACGCAGTATTTT.

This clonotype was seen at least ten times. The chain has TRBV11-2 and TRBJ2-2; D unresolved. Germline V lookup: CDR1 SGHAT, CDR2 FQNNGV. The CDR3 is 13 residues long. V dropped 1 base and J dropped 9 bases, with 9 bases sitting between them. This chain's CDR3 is CASSLVRVRELFF. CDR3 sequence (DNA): TGTGCCAGCAGCTTAGTCCGAGTGCGGGAGCTGTTTTTT.

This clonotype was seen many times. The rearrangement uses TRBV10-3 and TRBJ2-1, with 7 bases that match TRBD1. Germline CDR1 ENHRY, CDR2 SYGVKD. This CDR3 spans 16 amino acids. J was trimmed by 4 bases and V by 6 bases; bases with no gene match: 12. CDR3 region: CAISPADRVVYNEQFF. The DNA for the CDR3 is TGTGCCATCAGCCCCGCAGACAGGGTGGTTTACAATGAGCAGTTCTTC.

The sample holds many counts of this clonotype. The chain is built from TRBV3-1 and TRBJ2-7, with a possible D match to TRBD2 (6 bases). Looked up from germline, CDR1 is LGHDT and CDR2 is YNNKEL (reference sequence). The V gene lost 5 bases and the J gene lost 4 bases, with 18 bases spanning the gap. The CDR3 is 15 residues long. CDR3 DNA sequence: TGTGCCAGCAGCTTAGGGCGGGGAGCTCCTTACGAGCAGTACTTC. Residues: CASSLGRGAPYEQYF.

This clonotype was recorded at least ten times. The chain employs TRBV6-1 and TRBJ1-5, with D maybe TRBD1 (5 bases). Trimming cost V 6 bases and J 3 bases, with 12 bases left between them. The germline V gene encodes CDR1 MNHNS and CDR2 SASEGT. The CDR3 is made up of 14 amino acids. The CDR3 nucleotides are TGTGCCAGCAGGGGGGGGGTGGTCAATCAGCCCCAGCATTTT. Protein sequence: CASRGGVVNQPQHF.

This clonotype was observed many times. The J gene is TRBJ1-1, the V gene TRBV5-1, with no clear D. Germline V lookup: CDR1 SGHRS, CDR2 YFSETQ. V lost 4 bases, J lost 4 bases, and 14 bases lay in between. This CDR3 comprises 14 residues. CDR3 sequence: CASSIGVLFTEAFF. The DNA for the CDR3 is TGCGCCAGCAGCATTGGGGTCCTCTTCACTGAAGCTTTCTTT.

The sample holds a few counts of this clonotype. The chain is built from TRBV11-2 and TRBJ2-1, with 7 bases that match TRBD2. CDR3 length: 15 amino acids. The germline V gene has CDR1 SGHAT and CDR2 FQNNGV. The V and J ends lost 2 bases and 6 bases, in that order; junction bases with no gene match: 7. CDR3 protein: CASSLLGAGFNEQFF. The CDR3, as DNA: TGTGCCAGCAGCTTATTGGGAGCGGGGTTCAATGAGCAGTTCTTC. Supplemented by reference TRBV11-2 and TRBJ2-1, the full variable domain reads EAGVAQSPRYKIIEKRQSVAFWCNPISGHATLYWYQQILGQGPKLLIQFQNNGVVDDSQLPKDRFSAERLKGVDSTLKIQPAKLEDSAVYLCASSLLGAGFNEQFFGPGTRLTVL.